One sample yielded the 5 T cell receptor beta chains listed below, sequenced in a study of shared clonotypes between healthy human individuals. Some clones are missing from TCRdb's copy, which holds only in-frame ones; the method was immunoSEQ multiplex PCR. The sample includes around 1 million clones, around three quarters of them seen just once. The sample taken for sequencing was memory CD4+ T cells sorted from blood. This sample's subset: CD45RA-negative fraction. These receptors were collected from a man between 18 and 29 years old in good health.

CDR3 nucleotide sequence: TGTGCCAGCAGTTCTCAGGGGGCGGAAAAACTGTTTTTT. Amino acids: CASSSQGAEKLFF. This rearrangement joins TRBV6-1 to TRBJ1-4; 8 bases match TRBD1. The CDR3 extends over 13 amino acids. Losses at the gene ends were 5 bases for V and 8 bases for J; bases not matched to a gene: 4. The germline V gene encodes CDR1 MNHNS and CDR2 SASEGT.

The chain has TRBV30 and TRBJ1-4; D ambiguous. Germline V gene sequence: CDR1 GTSNPN, CDR2 SVGIG (reference sequence). Between the trimmed V and J ends, which lost 3 bases and 8 bases, there was a span of 16 bases. This CDR3 region has 14 residues. CDR3 DNA: TGTGCCTGGAGAGCGAACACTCGGGCCGAAAAACTGTTTTTT. Translating it yields CAWRANTRAEKLFF.

The chain carries TRBV5-1 and TRBJ1-4; possibly TRBD1 for D (5 bases). Germline V gene sequence: CDR1 SGHRS, CDR2 YFSETQ. V was cut by 4 bases and J by 8 bases, with 21 bases left in between. CDR3 length: 16 residues. The CDR3 protein is CASSPGSGAGGEKLFF. As DNA, the CDR3 is TGCGCCAGCAGCCCGGGTTCCGGGGCCGGCGGAGAAAAACTGTTTTTT.

V and J are TRBV10-3 and TRBJ2-3; D is unclear. Deletions cut 3 bases from V and 5 bases from J, with 6 bases between. Germline CDR1 ENHRY, CDR2 SYGVKD. The CDR3 is 12 residues long. CDR3: CAISDSGDTQYF. DNA for the CDR3: TGTGCCATCAGTGATTCGGGAGATACGCAGTATTTT.

This clone was counted between two and nine times. CDR3 sequence reads: CASSLKGNEQFF. CDR3 DNA sequence: TGTGCCAGCAGTTTAAAGGGGAATGAGCAGTTCTTC. The rearrangement links TRBV27 to TRBJ2-1, with D perhaps TRBD1 (5 bases). This CDR3 spans 12 amino acids. Between the trimmed V and J ends, which lost 2 bases and 7 bases, there was a span of 6 bases. Germline CDR1 and CDR2: MNHEY and SMNVEV (reference sequence).